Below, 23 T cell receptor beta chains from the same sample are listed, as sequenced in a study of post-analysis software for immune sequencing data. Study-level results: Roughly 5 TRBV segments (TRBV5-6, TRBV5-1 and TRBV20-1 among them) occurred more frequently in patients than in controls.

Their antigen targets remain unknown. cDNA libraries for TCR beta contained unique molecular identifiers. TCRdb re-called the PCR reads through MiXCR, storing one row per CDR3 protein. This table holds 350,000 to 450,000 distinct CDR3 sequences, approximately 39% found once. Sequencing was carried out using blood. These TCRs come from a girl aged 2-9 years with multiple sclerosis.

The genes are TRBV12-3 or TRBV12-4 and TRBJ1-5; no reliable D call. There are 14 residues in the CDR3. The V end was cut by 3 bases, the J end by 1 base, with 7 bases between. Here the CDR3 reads CASSFGQSNQPQHF. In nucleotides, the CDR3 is TGTGCCAGCAGTTTCGGGCAGAGCAATCAGCCCCAGCATTTT.

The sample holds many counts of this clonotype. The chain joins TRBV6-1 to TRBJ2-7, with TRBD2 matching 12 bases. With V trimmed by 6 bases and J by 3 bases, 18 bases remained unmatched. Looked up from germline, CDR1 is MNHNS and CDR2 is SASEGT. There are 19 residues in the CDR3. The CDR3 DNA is TGTGCCAGCAGCGATGCCGGACTAGCGGGATGGAGTCTGGTCTACGAGCAGTACTTC. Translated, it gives CASSDAGLAGWSLVYEQYF.

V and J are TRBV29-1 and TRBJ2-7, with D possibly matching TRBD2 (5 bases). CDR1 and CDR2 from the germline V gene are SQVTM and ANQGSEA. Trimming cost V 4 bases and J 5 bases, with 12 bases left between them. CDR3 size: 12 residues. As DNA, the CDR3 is TGCAGCGTTGCGGCTAGCCGGGACGAGCAGTACTTC. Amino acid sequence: CSVAASRDEQYF.

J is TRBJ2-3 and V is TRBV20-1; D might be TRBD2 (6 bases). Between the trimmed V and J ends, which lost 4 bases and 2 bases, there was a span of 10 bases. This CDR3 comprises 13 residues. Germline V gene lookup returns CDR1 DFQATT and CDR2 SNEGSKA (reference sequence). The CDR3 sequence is CSAMGGPTDTQYF. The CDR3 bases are TGCAGTGCTATGGGGGGACCCACAGATACGCAGTATTTT.

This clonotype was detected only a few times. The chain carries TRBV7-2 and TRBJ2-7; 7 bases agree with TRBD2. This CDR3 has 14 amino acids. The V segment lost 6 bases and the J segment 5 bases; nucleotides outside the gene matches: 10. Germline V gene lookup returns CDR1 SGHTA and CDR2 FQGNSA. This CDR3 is CASSSGLEVNEQYF. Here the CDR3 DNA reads TGTGCCAGCAGTTCCGGACTAGAGGTAAACGAGCAGTACTTC. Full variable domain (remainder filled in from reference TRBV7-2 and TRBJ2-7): GAGVSQSPSNKVTEKGKDVELRCDPISGHTALYWYRQSLGQGLEFLIYFQGNSAPDKSGLPSDRFSAERTGGSVSTLTIQRTQQEDSAVYLCASSSGLEVNEQYFGPGTRLTVT.

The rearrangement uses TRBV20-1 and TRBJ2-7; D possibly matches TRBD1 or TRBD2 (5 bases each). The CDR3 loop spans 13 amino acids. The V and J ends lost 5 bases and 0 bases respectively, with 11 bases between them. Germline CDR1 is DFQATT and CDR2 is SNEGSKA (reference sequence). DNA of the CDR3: TGCAGTGCTGGGACGTTCAGCTCCTACGAGCAGTACTTC. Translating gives CSAGTFSSYEQYF.

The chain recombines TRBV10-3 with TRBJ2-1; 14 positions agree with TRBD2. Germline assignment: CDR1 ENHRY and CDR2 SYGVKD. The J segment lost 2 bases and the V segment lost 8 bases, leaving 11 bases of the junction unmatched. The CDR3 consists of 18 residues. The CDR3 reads CAIPLGTSGRSPYNEQFF. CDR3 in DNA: TGTGCCATCCCTCTTGGGACTAGCGGGAGAAGTCCCTACAATGAGCAGTTCTTC.

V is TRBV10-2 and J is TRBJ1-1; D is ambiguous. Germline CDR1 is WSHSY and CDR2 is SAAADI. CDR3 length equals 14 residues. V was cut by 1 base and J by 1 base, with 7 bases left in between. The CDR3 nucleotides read TGCGCCAGCAGTGAGTACGTAAAGAACACTGAAGCTTTCTTT. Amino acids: CASSEYVKNTEAFF.

DNA of the CDR3: TGCAGCGTTGTGGTAGCGCCCGCCTCCTACGAGCAGTACTTC. This sequence encodes CSVVVAPASYEQYF. This chain uses TRBV29-1 with TRBJ2-7, with a weak D call TRBD2 (5 bases). Trimming removed 4 bases at V and 0 bases at J, with 13 bases between. Germline CDR1 and CDR2: SQVTM and ANQGSEA. CDR3 length: 14 amino acids.

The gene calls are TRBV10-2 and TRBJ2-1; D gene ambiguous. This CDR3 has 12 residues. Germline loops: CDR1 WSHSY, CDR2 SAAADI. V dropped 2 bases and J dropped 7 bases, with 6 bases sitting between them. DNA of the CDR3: TGCGCCAGCAGTGAGGAAAGAAATGAGCAGTTCTTC. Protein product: CASSEERNEQFF.

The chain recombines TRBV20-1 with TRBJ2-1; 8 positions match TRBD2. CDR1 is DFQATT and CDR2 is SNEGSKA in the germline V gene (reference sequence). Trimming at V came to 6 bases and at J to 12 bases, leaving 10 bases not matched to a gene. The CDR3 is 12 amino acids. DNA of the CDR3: TGCAGTGCCAGACAAGCGGGAGCGCTGCAGTTCTTC. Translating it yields CSARQAGALQFF.

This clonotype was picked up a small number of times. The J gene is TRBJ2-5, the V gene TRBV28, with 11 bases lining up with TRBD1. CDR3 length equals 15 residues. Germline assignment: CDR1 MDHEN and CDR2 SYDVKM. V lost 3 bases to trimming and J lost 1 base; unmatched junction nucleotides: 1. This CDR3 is CASSLDRGLQETQYF. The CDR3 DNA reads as TGTGCCAGCAGTTTGGACAGGGGGCTCCAAGAGACCCAGTACTTC.

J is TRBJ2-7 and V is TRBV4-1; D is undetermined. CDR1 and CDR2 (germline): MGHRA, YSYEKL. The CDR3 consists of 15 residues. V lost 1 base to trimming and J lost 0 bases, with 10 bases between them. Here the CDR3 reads CASSQGSPSSYEQYF. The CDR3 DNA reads TGCGCCAGCAGCCAAGGGTCCCCGAGCTCCTACGAGCAGTACTTC.

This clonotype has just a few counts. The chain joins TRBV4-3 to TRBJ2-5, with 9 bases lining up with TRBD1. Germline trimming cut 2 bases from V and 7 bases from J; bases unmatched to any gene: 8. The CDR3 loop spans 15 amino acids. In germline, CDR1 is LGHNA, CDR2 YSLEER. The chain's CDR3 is CASSQTGGALGTQYF. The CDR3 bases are TGCGCCAGCAGCCAAACAGGGGGCGCGTTAGGGACCCAGTACTTC.

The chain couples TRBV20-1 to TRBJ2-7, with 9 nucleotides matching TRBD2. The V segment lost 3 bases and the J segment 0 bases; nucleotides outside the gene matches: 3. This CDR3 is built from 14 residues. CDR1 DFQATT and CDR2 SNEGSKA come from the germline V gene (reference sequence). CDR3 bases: TGCAGTGCTAGGCTAGCGGGACGCTCCTACGAGCAGTACTTC. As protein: CSARLAGRSYEQYF.

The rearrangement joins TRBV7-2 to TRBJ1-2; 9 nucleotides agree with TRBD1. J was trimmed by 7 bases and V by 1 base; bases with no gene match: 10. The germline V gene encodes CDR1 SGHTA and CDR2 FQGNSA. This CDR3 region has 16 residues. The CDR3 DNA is TGTGCCAGCAGCTTAGGTGCACAGGGGGCGCTGTCTGGCTACACCTTC. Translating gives CASSLGAQGALSGYTF.

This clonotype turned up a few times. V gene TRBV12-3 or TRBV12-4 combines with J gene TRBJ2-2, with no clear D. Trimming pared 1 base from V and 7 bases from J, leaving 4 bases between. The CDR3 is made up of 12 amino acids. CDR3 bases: TGTGCCAGCAGTTTAGAGGGCGGGGAGCTGTTTTTT. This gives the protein CASSLEGGELFF.

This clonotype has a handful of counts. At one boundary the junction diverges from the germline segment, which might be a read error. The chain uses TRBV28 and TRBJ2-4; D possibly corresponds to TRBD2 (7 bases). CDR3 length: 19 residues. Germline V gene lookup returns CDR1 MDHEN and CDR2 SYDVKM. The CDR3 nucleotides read TGTGTCAGCAGTTTAAGGGGATTGGGGGGGCGAGCGTATTTAAACATTCAGTACTTC. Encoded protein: CVSSLRGLGGRAYLNIQYF.

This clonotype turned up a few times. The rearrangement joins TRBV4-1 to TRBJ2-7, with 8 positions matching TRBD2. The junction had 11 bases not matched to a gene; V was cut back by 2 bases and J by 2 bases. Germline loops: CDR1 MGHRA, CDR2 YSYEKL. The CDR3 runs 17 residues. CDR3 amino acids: CASSQLPSGGLTYEQYF. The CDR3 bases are TGCGCCAGCAGCCAACTCCCCAGCGGGGGCTTAACCTACGAGCAGTACTTC.

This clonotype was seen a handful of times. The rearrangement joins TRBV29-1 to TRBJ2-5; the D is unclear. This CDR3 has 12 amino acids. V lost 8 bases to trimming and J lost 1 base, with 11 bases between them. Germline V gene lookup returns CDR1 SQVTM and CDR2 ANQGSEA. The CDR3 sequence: CSLAPSQETQYF. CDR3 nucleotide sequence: TGCAGCTTAGCCCCCAGCCAAGAGACCCAGTACTTC.

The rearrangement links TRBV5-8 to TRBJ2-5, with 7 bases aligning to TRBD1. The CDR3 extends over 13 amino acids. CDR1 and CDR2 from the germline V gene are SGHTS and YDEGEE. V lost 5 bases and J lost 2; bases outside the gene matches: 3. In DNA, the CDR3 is TGTGCCAGCAGTCCGGACAGGCAAGAGACCCAGTACTTC. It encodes CASSPDRQETQYF.

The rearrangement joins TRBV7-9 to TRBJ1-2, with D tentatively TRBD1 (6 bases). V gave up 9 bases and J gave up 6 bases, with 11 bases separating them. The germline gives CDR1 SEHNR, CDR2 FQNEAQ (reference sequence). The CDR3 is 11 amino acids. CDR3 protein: CARRDTDGYTF. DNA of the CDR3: TGTGCCAGACGGGACACAGATGGCTACACCTTC.

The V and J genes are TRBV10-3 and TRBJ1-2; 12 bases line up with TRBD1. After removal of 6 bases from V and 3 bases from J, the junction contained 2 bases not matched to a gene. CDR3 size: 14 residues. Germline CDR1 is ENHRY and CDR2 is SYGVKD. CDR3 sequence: CAIRGQGADYGYTF. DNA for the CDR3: TGTGCCATCAGGGGACAGGGGGCGGACTATGGCTACACCTTC.